These 12 T cell receptor beta chains share one sample of origin, sequenced in a study of blood T cell repertoires in COVID-19. TCRdb keeps only in-frame clones here, not all; method: immunoSEQ multiplex PCR. The sample lists about 300,000 clones, 85% to 90% seen once, with around 4.6% in the top ten. Source material: PBMCs or T cells enriched from blood (not recorded which). Receptor source: a man aged 25-40 years who had recovered from COVID-19.

The chain links TRBV19 to TRBJ2-2; 7 bases align to TRBD2. The CDR3 has 15 amino acids. Germline CDR1 and CDR2: LNHDA and SQIVND (reference sequence). Trimming removed 1 base from V and 4 bases from J; junction bases left unmatched: 3. DNA of the CDR3: TGTGCCAGTAGTATAGGTCCTAGCGGCACCGGGGAGCTGTTTTTT. As protein: CASSIGPSGTGELFF.

The gene calls are TRBV18 and TRBJ2-1; 7 nucleotides match TRBD1. This CDR3 comprises 15 residues. CDR1 KGHSH and CDR2 LQKENI come from the germline V gene. V lost 4 bases to trimming and J lost 10 bases; unmatched junction nucleotides: 13. CDR3 sequence (DNA): TGTGCCAGCTCACTCGGACAGGCGGGTGCATGGGAGCAGTTCTTC. It translates to CASSLGQAGAWEQFF.

The V gene is TRBV28, the J gene TRBJ1-5; D is unresolved. V dropped 4 bases and J dropped 3 bases, with 7 bases sitting between them. This CDR3 region has 13 residues. CDR1 is MDHEN and CDR2 is SYDVKM in the germline V gene. The CDR3 region has the DNA TGTGCCAGCAGTTCCCTTATCAATCAGCCCCAGCATTTT. Residues: CASSSLINQPQHF.

The gene calls are TRBV6-5 and TRBJ2-7, with 7 bases aligning to TRBD1. The germline V gene encodes CDR1 MNHEY and CDR2 SVGAGI. Losses at the gene ends were 6 bases for V and 2 bases for J; bases not matched to a gene: 7. CDR3 size: 14 residues. The CDR3 loop reads CASRATGLTYEQYF. CDR3 sequence (DNA): TGTGCCAGCAGAGCGACAGGGCTTACCTACGAGCAGTACTTC.

The chain has TRBV2 and TRBJ2-1; D gene unclear. The CDR3 is 16 residues long. Germline CDR1 reads SNHLY; CDR2 reads FYNNEI. V lost 4 bases and J 5 bases, leaving 18 bases between the germline ends. In DNA, the CDR3 is TGTGCCAGCAGTGGGTATCTAGACCCCATACACAATGAGCAGTTCTTC. Protein product: CASSGYLDPIHNEQFF. Together with reference TRBV2 and TRBJ2-1, the CDR3 gives the full variable domain: EPEVTQTPSHQVTQMGQEVILRCVPISNHLYFYWYRQILGQKVEFLVSFYNNEISEKSEIFDDQFSVERPDGSNFTLKIRSTKLEDSAMYFCASSGYLDPIHNEQFFGPGTRLTVL.

V is TRBV23-1 and J is TRBJ2-7; D call uncertain. Being an ORF, TRBV23-1 has a function that is uncertain. The CDR3 extends over 16 amino acids. The germline V and J ends were trimmed by 0 bases and 4 bases, with 16 bases remaining between them. The CDR3 region has the DNA TGCGCCAGCAGTCAATCGCCCCTCAAGCGCCGTTACGAGCAGTACTTC. This sequence encodes CASSQSPLKRRYEQYF.

V is TRBV5-1 and J is TRBJ2-7; the D is unclear. The V end lost 3 bases, the J end lost 1 base, and 8 bases lay between the germline ends. CDR1 and CDR2 from the germline V gene are SGHRS and YFSETQ. This CDR3 contains 13 residues. In DNA, the CDR3 is TGCGCCAGCAGCTCTTCCGGGTCCTACGAGCAGTACTTC. It translates to CASSSSGSYEQYF.

This clone appeared once. V is TRBV9 and J is TRBJ2-2; maybe TRBD1 (6 bases). Trimming took off 1 base at V and 3 bases at J, with 25 bases between the two ends. The CDR3 spans 20 residues. CDR1 and CDR2 from the germline V gene are SGDLS and YYNGEE. DNA of the CDR3: TGTGCCAGCAGCGTACACGAGTCGATTTGGGGGCTATTGGACACCGGGGAGCTGTTTTTT. It yields the protein CASSVHESIWGLLDTGELFF.

The DNA of the CDR3 is TGTGCCAGCAGCCACTCTAATACAGATACGCAGTATTTT. Amino acid sequence: CASSHSNTDTQYF. The chain employs TRBV7-2 and TRBJ2-3; D uncertain. Germline values: CDR1 SGHTA, CDR2 FQGNSA. The V and J ends lost 5 bases and 3 bases respectively, with 9 bases between them. The CDR3 loop spans 13 amino acids.

This clone appeared once. The V gene is TRBV2, the J gene TRBJ1-1; D uncertain. The CDR3 totals 16 residues. Trimming cost V 6 bases and J 1 base, with 18 bases left between them. Looked up from germline, CDR1 is SNHLY and CDR2 is FYNNEI. The CDR3 protein is CASRAGPQVGNTEAFF. The CDR3 coding sequence is TGTGCCAGCAGAGCCGGCCCCCAGGTTGGGAACACTGAAGCTTTCTTT. Based on the CDR3 plus reference TRBV2 and TRBJ1-1, the full variable domain is EPEVTQTPSHQVTQMGQEVILRCVPISNHLYFYWYRQILGQKVEFLVSFYNNEISEKSEIFDDQFSVERPDGSNFTLKIRSTKLEDSAMYFCASRAGPQVGNTEAFFGQGTRLTVV.

The V gene is TRBV10-1, the J gene TRBJ2-2; 8 nucleotides line up with TRBD1. The CDR3 is made up of 16 amino acids. CDR1 is WNHNN, CDR2 SYGVQD, per germline (reference sequence). V lost 6 bases and J lost 5; bases outside the gene matches: 11. For the CDR3, the DNA is TGCGCCAGCAGCCCAGGGACAGGAATAACTACCGGGGAGCTGTTTTTT. Its translation: CASSPGTGITTGELFF.

This chain joins TRBV10-3 and TRBJ1-2; no firm D call. The CDR3 loop spans 12 amino acids. V gave up 2 bases and J gave up 6 bases, with 7 bases separating them. Germline-derived CDR1 and CDR2 are ENHRY and SYGVKD. CDR3 DNA: TGTGCCATCAGTGAGACTGCGGATGGCTACACCTTC. This encodes CAISETADGYTF.